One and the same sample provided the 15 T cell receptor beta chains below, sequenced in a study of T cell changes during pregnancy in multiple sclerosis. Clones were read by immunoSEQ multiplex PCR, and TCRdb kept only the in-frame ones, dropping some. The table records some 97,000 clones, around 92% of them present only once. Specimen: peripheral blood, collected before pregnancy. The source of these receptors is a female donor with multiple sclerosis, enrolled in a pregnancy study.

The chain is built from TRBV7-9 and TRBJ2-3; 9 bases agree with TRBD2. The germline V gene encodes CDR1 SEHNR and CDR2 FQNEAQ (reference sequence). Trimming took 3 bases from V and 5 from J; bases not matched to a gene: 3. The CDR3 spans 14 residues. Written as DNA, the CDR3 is TGTGCCAGCAGCTTTCAACTAGCGGGAGATACGCAGTATTTT. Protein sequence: CASSFQLAGDTQYF.

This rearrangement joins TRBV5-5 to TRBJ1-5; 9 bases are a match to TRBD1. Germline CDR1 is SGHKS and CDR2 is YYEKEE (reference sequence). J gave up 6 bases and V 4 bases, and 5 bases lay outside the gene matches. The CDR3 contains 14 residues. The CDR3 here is CASSQGQGSQPQHF. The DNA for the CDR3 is TGTGCCAGCAGCCAGGGACAGGGTAGTCAGCCCCAGCATTTT. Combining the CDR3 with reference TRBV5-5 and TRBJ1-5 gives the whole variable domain DAGVTQSPTHLIKTRGQQVTLRCSPISGHKSVSWYQQVLGQGPQFIFQYYEKEERGRGNFPDRFSARQFPNYSSELNVNALLLGDSALYLCASSQGQGSQPQHFGDGTRLSIL.

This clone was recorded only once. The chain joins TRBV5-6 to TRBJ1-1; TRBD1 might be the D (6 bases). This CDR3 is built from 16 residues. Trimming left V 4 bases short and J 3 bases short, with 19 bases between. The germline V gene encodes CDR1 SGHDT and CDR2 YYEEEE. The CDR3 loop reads CASSPWDKSPHTEAFF. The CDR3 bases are TGTGCCAGCAGCCCATGGGACAAATCCCCACACACTGAAGCTTTCTTT.

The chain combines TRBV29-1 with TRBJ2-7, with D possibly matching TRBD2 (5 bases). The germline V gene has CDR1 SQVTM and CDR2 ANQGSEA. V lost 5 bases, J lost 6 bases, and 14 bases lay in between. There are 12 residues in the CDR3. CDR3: CSVPGPAGEQYF. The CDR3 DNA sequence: TGCAGCGTTCCGGGCCCTGCGGGCGAGCAGTACTTC.

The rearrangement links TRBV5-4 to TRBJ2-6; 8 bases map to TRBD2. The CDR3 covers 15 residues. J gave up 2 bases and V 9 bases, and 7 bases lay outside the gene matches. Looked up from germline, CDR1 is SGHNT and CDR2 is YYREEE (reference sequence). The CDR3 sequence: CATHRGGAGANVLTF. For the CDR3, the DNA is TGTGCCACCCACCGGGGGGGCGCTGGGGCCAACGTCCTGACTTTC. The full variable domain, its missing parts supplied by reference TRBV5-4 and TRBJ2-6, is ETGVTQSPTHLIKTRGQQVTLRCSSQSGHNTVSWYQQALGQGPQFIFQYYREEENGRGNFPPRFSGLQFPNYSSELNVNALELDDSALYLCATHRGGAGANVLTFGAGSRLTVL.

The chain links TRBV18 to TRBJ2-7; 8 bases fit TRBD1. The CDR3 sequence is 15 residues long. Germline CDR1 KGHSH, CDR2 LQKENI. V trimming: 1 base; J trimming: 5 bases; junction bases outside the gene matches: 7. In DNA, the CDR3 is TGTGCCAGCTCACCACGGACAGGGAGCCTCCACGAGCAGTACTTC. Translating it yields CASSPRTGSLHEQYF. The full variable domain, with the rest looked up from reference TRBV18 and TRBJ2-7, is NAGVMQNPRHLVRRRGQEARLRCSPMKGHSHVYWYRQLPEEGLKFMVYLQKENIIDESGMPKERFSAEFPKEGPSILRIQQVVRGDSAAYFCASSPRTGSLHEQYFGPGTRLTVT.

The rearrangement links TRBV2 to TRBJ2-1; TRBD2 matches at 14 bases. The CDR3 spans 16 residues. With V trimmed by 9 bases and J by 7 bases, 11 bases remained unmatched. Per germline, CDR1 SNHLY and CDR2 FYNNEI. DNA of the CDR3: TGTGCCAGAGGGACTAGCGGGAGTAGAGTTAGGAATGAGCAGTTCTTC. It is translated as CARGTSGSRVRNEQFF.

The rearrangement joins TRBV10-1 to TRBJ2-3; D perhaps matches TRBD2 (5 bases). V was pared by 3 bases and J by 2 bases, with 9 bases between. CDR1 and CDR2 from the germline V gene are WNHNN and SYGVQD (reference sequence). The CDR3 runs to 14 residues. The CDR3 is CASSEGLTTDTQYF. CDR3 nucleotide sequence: TGCGCCAGCAGTGAAGGACTGACCACAGATACGCAGTATTTT.

CDR3 nucleotides: TGCGCCAGCAGTTTGAACCCTACAGGGAACACTGAAGCTTTCTTT. Its protein is CASSLNPTGNTEAFF. The chain uses TRBV5-1 and TRBJ1-1; maybe TRBD1 (5 bases). The CDR3 contains 15 residues. Looked up from germline, CDR1 is SGHRS and CDR2 is YFSETQ. The ends were cut back, 5 bases at V and 1 base at J, with 15 bases in the middle. The whole variable domain, filled in from reference TRBV5-1 and TRBJ1-1, reads KAGVTQTPRYLIKTRGQQVTLSCSPISGHRSVSWYQQTPGQGLQFLFEYFSETQRNKGNFPGRFSGRQFSNSRSEMNVSTLELGDSALYLCASSLNPTGNTEAFFGQGTRLTVV.

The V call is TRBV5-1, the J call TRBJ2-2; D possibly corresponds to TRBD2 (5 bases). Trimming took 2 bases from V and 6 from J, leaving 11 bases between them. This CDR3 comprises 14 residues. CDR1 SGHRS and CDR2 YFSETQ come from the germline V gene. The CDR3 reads CASSLGGGAGELFF. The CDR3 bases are TGCGCCAGCAGCTTAGGAGGAGGCGCCGGGGAGCTGTTTTTT.

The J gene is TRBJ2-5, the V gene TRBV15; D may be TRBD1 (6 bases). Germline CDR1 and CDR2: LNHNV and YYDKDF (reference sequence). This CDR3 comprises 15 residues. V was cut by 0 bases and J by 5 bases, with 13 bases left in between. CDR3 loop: CATSRDLGARETQYF. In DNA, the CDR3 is TGTGCCACCAGCAGAGATCTGGGGGCTCGGGAGACCCAGTACTTC.

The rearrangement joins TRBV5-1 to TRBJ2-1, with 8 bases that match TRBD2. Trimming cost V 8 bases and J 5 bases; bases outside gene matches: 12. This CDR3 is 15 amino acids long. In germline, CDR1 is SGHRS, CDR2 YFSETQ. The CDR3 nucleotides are TGCGCCAGTAGGGGGTATAGCGGGACTCACAATGAGCAGTTCTTC. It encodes CASRGYSGTHNEQFF.

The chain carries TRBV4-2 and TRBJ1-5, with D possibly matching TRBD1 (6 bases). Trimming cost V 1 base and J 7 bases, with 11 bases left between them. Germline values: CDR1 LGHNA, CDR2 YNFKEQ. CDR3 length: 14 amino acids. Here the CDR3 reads CASSQAGGGQPQHF. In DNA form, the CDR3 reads TGTGCCAGCAGCCAAGCTGGGGGCGGACAGCCCCAGCATTTT.

In DNA, the CDR3 is TGTGCCAGCACCCCGGGACTAGCCACAGATACGCAGTATTTT. This gives the protein CASTPGLATDTQYF. The chain couples TRBV28 to TRBJ2-3; 9 nucleotides line up with TRBD2. Per germline, CDR1 MDHEN and CDR2 SYDVKM. V was pared by 7 bases and J by 2 bases, with 4 bases of the junction left unmatched. The CDR3 is 14 amino acids.

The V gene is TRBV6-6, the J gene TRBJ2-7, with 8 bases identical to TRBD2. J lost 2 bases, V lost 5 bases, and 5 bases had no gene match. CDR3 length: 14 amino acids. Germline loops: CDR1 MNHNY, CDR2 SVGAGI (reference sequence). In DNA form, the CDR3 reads TGTGCCAGCAGTGCCGCGGGGGGAACCTACGAGCAGTACTTC. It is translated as CASSAAGGTYEQYF.